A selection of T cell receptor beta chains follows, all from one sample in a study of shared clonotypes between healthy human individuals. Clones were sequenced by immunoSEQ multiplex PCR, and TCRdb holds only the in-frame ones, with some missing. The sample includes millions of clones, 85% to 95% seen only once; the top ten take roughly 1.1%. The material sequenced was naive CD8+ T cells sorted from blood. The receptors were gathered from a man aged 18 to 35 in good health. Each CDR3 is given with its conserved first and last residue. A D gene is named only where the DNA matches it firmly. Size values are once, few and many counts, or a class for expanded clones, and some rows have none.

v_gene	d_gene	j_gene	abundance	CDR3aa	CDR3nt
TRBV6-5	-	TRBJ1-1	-	CASSYSSLNTEAFF	TGTGCCAGCAGTTACTCGTCTTTGAACACTGAAGCTTTCTTT
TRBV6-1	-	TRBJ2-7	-	CASSEHGPSYEQYF	TGTGCCAGCAGTGAACATGGACCTTCCTACGAGCAGTACTTC
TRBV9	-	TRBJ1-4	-	CASSVEGAPNEKLFF	TGTGCCAGCAGCGTAGAAGGGGCACCCAATGAAAAACTGTTTTTT
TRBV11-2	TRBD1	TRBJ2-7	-	CASSPGAGQGAVEQYF	TGTGCCAGCAGCCCTGGGGCGGGACAGGGGGCCGTCGAGCAGTACTTC
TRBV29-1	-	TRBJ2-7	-	CSANGAHEQYF	TGCAGCGCAAATGGGGCCCACGAGCAGTACTTC
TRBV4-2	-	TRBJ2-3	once	CASSQDPGSGTQYF	TGTGCCAGCAGCCAAGATCCAGGGTCTGGTACGCAGTATTTT
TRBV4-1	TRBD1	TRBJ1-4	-	CASSQYRTGLNEKLFF	TGCGCCAGCAGCCAGTACCGGACAGGCCTTAATGAAAAACTGTTTTTT
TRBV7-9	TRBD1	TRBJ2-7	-	CASSFETGGTLYEQYF	TGTGCCAGCAGCTTTGAGACAGGGGGAACACTCTACGAGCAGTACTTC
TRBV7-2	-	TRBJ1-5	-	CASSLRRLLTQPQHF	TGTGCCAGCAGCTTACGACGGTTGTTGACGCAGCCCCAGCATTTT
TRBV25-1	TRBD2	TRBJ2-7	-	CASSASGGSYEQYF	TGTGCCAGCAGTGCTAGCGGGGGATCCTACGAGCAGTACTTC
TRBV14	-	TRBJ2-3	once	CASSQDGGTQYF	TGTGCCAGCAGCCAAGATGGGGGAACGCAGTATTTT
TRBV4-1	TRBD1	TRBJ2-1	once	CASSLDRGPYNEQFF	TGCGCCAGCAGCCTTGACAGGGGGCCATACAATGAGCAGTTCTTC
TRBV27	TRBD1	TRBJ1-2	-	CASSFDRGWGYTF	TGTGCCAGCAGTTTTGACAGGGGATGGGGCTACACCTTC
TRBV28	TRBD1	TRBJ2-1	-	CASNSPGTVYNEQFF	TGTGCCAGCAACTCTCCCGGGACAGTTTACAATGAGCAGTTCTTC
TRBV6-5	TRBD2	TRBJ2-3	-	CASSRSGGAGDTQYF	TGTGCCAGCAGTCGTAGCGGGGGGGCCGGAGATACGCAGTATTTT
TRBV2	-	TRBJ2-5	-	CASSEAPGETQYF	TGTGCCAGCAGTGAAGCCCCGGGGGAGACCCAGTACTTC
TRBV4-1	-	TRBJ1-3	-	CASSQVGFSGNTIYF	TGCGCCAGCAGCCAAGTTGGGTTCTCTGGAAACACCATATATTTT
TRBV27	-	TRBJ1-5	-	CASSLMLNQPQHF	TGTGCCAGCAGTTTAATGCTCAATCAGCCCCAGCATTTT
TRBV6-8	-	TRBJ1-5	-	CASSSDEDRWGQPQHF	TGTGCCAGCAGTTCCGACGAAGACAGGTGGGGTCAGCCCCAGCATTTT
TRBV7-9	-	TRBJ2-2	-	CASIPKGVANTGELFF	TGTGCCAGTATCCCCAAGGGTGTTGCGAACACCGGGGAGCTGTTTTTT
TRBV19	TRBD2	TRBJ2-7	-	CASSPGLAGSSYEQYF	TGTGCCAGTAGTCCTGGACTAGCGGGGTCTTCCTACGAGCAGTACTTC
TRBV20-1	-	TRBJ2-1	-	CSGGSYNEQFF	TGCAGTGGAGGGTCCTACAATGAGCAGTTCTTC
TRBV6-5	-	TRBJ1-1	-	CASSYSIARGFTEAFF	TGTGCCAGCAGTTACTCGATAGCCAGGGGTTTCACTGAAGCTTTCTTT
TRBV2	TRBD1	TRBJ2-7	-	CASGRSTDRDSYEQYF	TGTGCCAGCGGGCGTTCGACGGACAGGGACTCCTACGAGCAGTACTTC
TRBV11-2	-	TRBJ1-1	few	CASSFIGGRTFF	TGTGCCAGCAGCTTTATCGGGGGGAGGACTTTCTTT
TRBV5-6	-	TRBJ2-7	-	CASSFSGEQYF	TGTGCCAGCAGCTTTTCGGGCGAGCAGTACTTC
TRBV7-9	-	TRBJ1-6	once	CASSLVRGNSPLHF	TGTGCCAGCAGCTTAGTCAGGGGAAATTCACCCCTCCACTTT
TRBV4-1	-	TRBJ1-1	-	CASSQGIQGLGAFF	TGCGCCAGCAGCCAAGGAATACAGGGTCTCGGGGCTTTCTTT
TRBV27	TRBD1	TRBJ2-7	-	CASSLGQGFPYEQYF	TGTGCCAGCAGTTTAGGACAGGGGTTTCCCTACGAGCAGTACTTC
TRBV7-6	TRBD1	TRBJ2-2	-	CASSYDRVNTGELFF	TGTGCCAGCAGCTACGACAGGGTGAACACCGGGGAGCTGTTTTTT
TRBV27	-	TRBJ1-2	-	CASSASGTYGYTF	TGTGCCAGCAGTGCCTCCGGGACCTATGGCTACACCTTC
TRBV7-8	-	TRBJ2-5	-	CASSSSEPIVETQYF	TGTGCCAGCAGTTCCTCGGAGCCCATCGTCGAGACCCAGTACTTC
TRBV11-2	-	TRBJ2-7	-	CASTSSGTNYEQYF	TGTGCCAGCACATCCTCCGGGACGAACTACGAGCAGTACTTC
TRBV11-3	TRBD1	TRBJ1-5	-	CASSPLGQSISNQPQHF	TGTGCCAGCAGTCCCCTGGGACAGAGCATTAGCAATCAGCCCCAGCATTTT
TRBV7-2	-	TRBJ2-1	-	CASSLGTVVWPFF	TGTGCCAGCAGCTTAGGGACAGTAGTTTGGCCGTTCTTC
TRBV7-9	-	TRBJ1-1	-	CASSLTLGTEAFF	TGTGCCAGCAGCTTGACCTTGGGGACTGAAGCTTTCTTT
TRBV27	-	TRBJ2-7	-	CASSLSGPSYEQYF	TGTGCCAGCAGTTTGTCAGGGCCCTCCTACGAGCAGTACTTC